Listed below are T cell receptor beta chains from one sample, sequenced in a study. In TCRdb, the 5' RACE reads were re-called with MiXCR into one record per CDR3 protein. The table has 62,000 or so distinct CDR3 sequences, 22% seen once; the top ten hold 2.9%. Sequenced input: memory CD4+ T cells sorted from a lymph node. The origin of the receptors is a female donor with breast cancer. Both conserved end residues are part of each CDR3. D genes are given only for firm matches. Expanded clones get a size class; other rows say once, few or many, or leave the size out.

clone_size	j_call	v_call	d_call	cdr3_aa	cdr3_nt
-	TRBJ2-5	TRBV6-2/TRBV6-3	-	CASSFGTPGQGGTQYF	TGTGCCAGCAGTTTTGGGACTCCGGGACAAGGTGGGACCCAGTACTTC
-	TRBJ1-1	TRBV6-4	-	CASSDSSRGTEAFF	TGTGCCAGCAGTGACTCGAGTCGGGGGACTGAAGCTTTCTTT
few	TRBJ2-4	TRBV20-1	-	CSARDQSWNIQYF	TGCAGTGCTAGAGATCAGAGTTGGAACATTCAGTACTTC
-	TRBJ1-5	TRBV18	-	CASSPGVSNQPQHF	TGTGCCAGCTCACCGGGGGTGAGCAATCAGCCCCAGCATTTT
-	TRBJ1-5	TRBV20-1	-	CSARDSRQSAYSNQPQHF	TGCAGTGCTAGAGATAGTCGACAGTCTGCATATAGCAATCAGCCCCAGCATTTT
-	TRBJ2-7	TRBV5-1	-	CASAQEQFSYEQYF	TGCGCCAGCGCGCAGGAGCAATTCTCATACGAGCAGTACTTC
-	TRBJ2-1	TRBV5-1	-	CASKSALSYNEQFF	TGCGCCAGCAAGTCGGCCCTTTCCTACAATGAGCAGTTCTTC
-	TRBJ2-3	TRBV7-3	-	CASSSQKGDPQYF	TGTGCCAGCAGCTCCCAAAAGGGGGATCCGCAGTATTTT
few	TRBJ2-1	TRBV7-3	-	CVSSLNAAAHEQFF	TGTGTCAGCAGCTTAAATGCCGCCGCCCATGAGCAGTTCTTC
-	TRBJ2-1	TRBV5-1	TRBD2	CASRDSLAAYNEQFF	TGCGCCAGCAGGGACTCTCTAGCGGCCTACAATGAGCAGTTCTTC
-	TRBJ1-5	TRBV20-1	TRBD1	CSASRTGGVWSNQPQHF	TGCAGTGCTTCCCGGACAGGGGGCGTCTGGAGCAATCAGCCCCAGCATTTT
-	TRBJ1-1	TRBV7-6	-	CASSLVVRAEAFF	TGTGCCAGCAGCTTAGTTGTTAGGGCCGAAGCTTTCTTT
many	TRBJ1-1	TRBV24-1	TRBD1	CAVQGAWNTEAFF	TGTGCCGTCCAGGGGGCCTGGAACACTGAAGCTTTCTTT
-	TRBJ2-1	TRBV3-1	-	CASSQGAGIYNEQFF	TGTGCCAGCAGCCAAGGGGCAGGGATCTACAATGAGCAGTTCTTC
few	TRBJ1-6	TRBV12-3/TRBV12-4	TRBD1	CASSLQGNNSPLHF	TGTGCCAGCAGTCTACAGGGGAACAATTCACCCCTCCACTTT
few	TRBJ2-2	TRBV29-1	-	CSVDQGSAGELFF	TGCAGCGTTGATCAGGGGTCCGCCGGGGAGCTGTTTTTT
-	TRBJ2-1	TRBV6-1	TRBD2	CANSEQLAGVNEQFF	TGTGCCAACAGTGAACAACTAGCGGGAGTCAATGAGCAGTTCTTC
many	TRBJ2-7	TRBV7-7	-	CASSPLPGGYEQYF	TGTGCTAGCAGCCCCCTACCGGGTGGGTACGAGCAGTACTTC
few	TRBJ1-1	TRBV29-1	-	CSVEDLADVYSNTEAFF	TGCAGCGTTGAAGACCTGGCAGACGTTTACTCGAACACTGAAGCTTTCTTT
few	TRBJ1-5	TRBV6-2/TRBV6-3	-	CASSYRNQPQHF	TGTGCCAGCAGTTACAGGAATCAGCCCCAGCATTTT
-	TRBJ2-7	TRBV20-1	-	CSARERFGEQYF	TGCAGTGCTCGGGAAAGGTTCGGAGAGCAGTACTTC
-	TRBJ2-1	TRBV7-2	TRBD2	CASSTSGVNEQFF	TGTGCCAGCAGCACTAGCGGGGTGAATGAGCAGTTCTTC
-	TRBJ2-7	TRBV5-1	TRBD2	CASSLEAGISTGGEQYF	TGCGCCAGCAGCTTGGAGGCCGGGATTTCGACGGGAGGCGAGCAGTACTTC
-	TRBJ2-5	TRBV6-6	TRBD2	CASRGLAETQYF	TGTGCCAGCAGAGGACTAGCGGAGACCCAGTACTTC
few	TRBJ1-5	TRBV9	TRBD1	CASSPRDSFNQPQHF	TGTGCCAGCAGTCCCCGGGACAGCTTTAATCAGCCCCAGCATTTT
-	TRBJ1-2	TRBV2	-	CASSDRGRGYTF	TGTGCCAGCAGTGACAGGGGAAGGGGCTACACCTTC
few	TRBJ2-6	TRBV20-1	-	CSALSPSGANVLTF	TGCAGTGCCCTTTCCCCCTCTGGGGCCAACGTCCTGACTTTC
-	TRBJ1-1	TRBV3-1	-	CASSSRTFEAFF	TGTGCCAGCAGCTCCCGGACATTTGAAGCTTTCTTT
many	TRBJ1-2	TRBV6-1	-	CASSEAERCTF	TGTGCCAGCAGTGAAGCAGAGCGCTGCACCTTC